This entry lists 31 T cell receptor beta chains sequenced from one sample in a study of T cells in Graves' hyperthyroidism and ophthalmopathy. Researchers took RNA transcripts and amplified the TCR beta CDR3 regions from them. During a first-round RT-PCR of the TCR CDR3, the HTBI primer set was used. Each CDR3 protein gets one entry after TCRdb re-called the multiplex PCR reads with MiXCR. Among under 700,000 distinct CDR3 sequences listed, 46% were seen once. Material for sequencing was peripheral blood or thyroid tissue (not recorded which). The receptors were gathered from a woman younger than 30 with Graves' hyperthyroidism.

To note about this clonotype: With a much larger clone just one base away, this may be a read error. The V and J genes are TRBV24-1 and TRBJ2-2; the D is unclear. Germline loops: CDR1 KGHDR, CDR2 SFDVKD. The CDR3 consists of 13 residues. The CDR3 DNA reads TGTGCCAGCAGTGATTTTTTCGGCGGGGAGCTGTTTTTT. It translates to CASSDFFGGELFF.

The V gene is TRBV7-3, the J gene TRBJ2-7, with 12 positions matching TRBD2. With 4 bases clipped from V and 4 bases from J, the junction kept 5 bases outside the gene matches. The CDR3 length is 15 residues. Germline V gives CDR1 SGHTA, CDR2 FQGTGA. CDR3 sequence: CASSWTSGTPYEQYF. CDR3 nucleotide sequence: TGTGCCAGCAGCTGGACTAGCGGGACCCCATACGAGCAGTACTTC. Variable domain in full (rest from reference TRBV7-3 and TRBJ2-7): GAGVSQTPSNKVTEKGKYVELRCDPISGHTALYWYRQSLGQGPEFLIYFQGTGAADDSGLPNDRFFAVRPEGSVSTLKIQRTERGDSAVYLCASSWTSGTPYEQYFGPGTRLTVT.

This clonotype was observed once. This chain connects TRBV6-2 or TRBV6-3 to TRBJ1-2, with TRBD1 matching 8 bases. Germline CDR1 reads MNHEY; CDR2 reads SVGEGT. The V gene end was trimmed by 0 bases and the J gene end by 6 bases; junction bases not matched to a gene: 6. CDR3 length: 15 amino acids. CDR3 sequence (DNA): TGTGCCAGCAGTTACTCGGGAGGACAGGGAGATGGCTACACCTTC. It yields the protein CASSYSGGQGDGYTF.

Only a few counts were recorded for this clonotype. The chain combines TRBV20-1 with TRBJ2-7; a weak D match, TRBD2 (5 bases). Germline CDR1 reads DFQATT; CDR2 reads SNEGSKA (reference sequence). Trimming cost V 6 bases and J 2 bases, with 11 bases left between them. This CDR3 contains 12 residues. The CDR3 loop reads CSARGLPYEQYF. As DNA, the CDR3 is TGCAGTGCCCGAGGGCTCCCCTACGAGCAGTACTTC.

This clonotype came up many times. J is TRBJ2-6 and V is TRBV19, with 8 nucleotides matching TRBD1. Germline V gives CDR1 LNHDA, CDR2 SQIVND (reference sequence). V dropped 3 bases and J dropped 0; count of bases not matched to a gene: 4. The CDR3 consists of 17 residues. CDR3 amino acids: CASSIGQGHSGANVLTF. CDR3 bases: TGTGCCAGTAGTATCGGACAGGGACACTCTGGGGCCAACGTCCTGACTTTC.

Comments on this clonotype: A much larger clonotype is one base distant, so this may be a read error. This chain uses TRBV10-3 with TRBJ2-5, with D maybe TRBD2 (5 bases). This CDR3 is 13 amino acids long. Germline CDR1 and CDR2: ENHRY and SYGVKD. CDR3 protein: CAISVWEQGTQYF. In nucleotides, the CDR3 is TGTGCCATCAGTGTTTGGGAGCAAGGGACCCAGTACTTC.

The V gene is TRBV24-1, the J gene TRBJ1-1; possibly TRBD1 for D (6 bases). The germline gives CDR1 KGHDR, CDR2 SFDVKD. The CDR3 has 16 amino acids. The germline V and J ends were trimmed by 2 bases and 3 bases, with 15 bases remaining between them. The CDR3 DNA is TGTGCCACCAGTGATTCCTCCGTACAGGGTCACACTGAAGCTTTCTTT. This encodes CATSDSSVQGHTEAFF.

The chain couples TRBV13 to TRBJ1-3; 7 positions agree with TRBD1. Trimming took 3 bases from V and 2 from J; bases not matched to a gene: 1. In germline, CDR1 is PRHDT, CDR2 FYEKMQ (reference sequence). The CDR3 loop spans 14 amino acids. The CDR3 protein is CASSFRGAGNTIYF. The CDR3 DNA follows: TGTGCCAGCAGCTTCAGGGGGGCTGGAAACACCATATATTTT.

This clonotype occurred once. A much larger clone differs by one base, so this may be a read error. The chain uses TRBV7-9 and TRBJ1-4, with D unresolved. CDR1 and CDR2 from the germline V gene are SEHNR and FQNEAQ (reference sequence). The CDR3 runs to 15 residues. The V and J ends lost 2 bases and 5 bases respectively, with 12 bases between them. CDR3 residues: CASSLFEQTNEKLFF. Here the CDR3 DNA reads TGTGCCAGCAGCTTATTCGAGCAGACGAATGAAAAACTGTTTTTT.

This clonotype has at least ten counts. The DNA for the CDR3 is TGTGCCACCAGTGGGGGGCTCAGAGAGACCCAGTACTTC. Translating it yields CATSGGLRETQYF. The chain has TRBV24-1 and TRBJ2-5, with D maybe TRBD1 (6 bases). The CDR3 is made up of 13 amino acids. The germline V gene has CDR1 KGHDR and CDR2 SFDVKD. Trimming took 5 bases from V and 4 from J, leaving 10 bases between them.

The chain joins TRBV10-3 to TRBJ1-1, with 10 positions matching TRBD1. Germline V gene sequence: CDR1 ENHRY, CDR2 SYGVKD. Unmatched junction bases numbered 12, after V lost 10 bases and J lost 7 bases. The CDR3 covers 14 residues. CDR3 loop: CASSLTGGGDEAFF. The CDR3 DNA reads as TGTGCCAGCAGCTTGACAGGGGGCGGCGATGAAGCTTTCTTT.

This clonotype appeared a few times. The genes are TRBV20-1 and TRBJ2-2; TRBD1 agrees at 8 bases. Germline CDR1 is DFQATT and CDR2 is SNEGSKA (reference sequence). This CDR3 contains 13 residues. V lost 5 bases and J lost 6; bases outside the gene matches: 5. Written as DNA, the CDR3 is TGCAGTGCTCGACAGGGGAGCCCCGGGGAGCTGTTTTTT. This encodes CSARQGSPGELFF.

This chain connects TRBV20-1 to TRBJ1-1; 8 bases fit TRBD1. The germline V gene encodes CDR1 DFQATT and CDR2 SNEGSKA (reference sequence). The CDR3 totals 13 residues. Trimming took 6 bases from V and 5 from J; bases not matched to a gene: 8. The CDR3 DNA reads as TGCAGTGCCGCTGGACAGGGTCAGACTGAAGCTTTCTTT. Protein product: CSAAGQGQTEAFF.

J is TRBJ2-2 and V is TRBV7-9; D possibly matches TRBD1 or TRBD2 (5 bases each). Per germline, CDR1 SEHNR and CDR2 FQNEAQ (reference sequence). Trimming removed 4 bases at V and 3 bases at J, with 12 bases between. The CDR3 has 15 amino acids. The CDR3 sequence is CASSYTGADTGELFF. CDR3 DNA sequence: TGTGCCAGCAGCTACACCGGGGCCGACACCGGGGAGCTGTTTTTT.

This clonotype has a handful of counts. The rearrangement links TRBV20-1 to TRBJ2-7; 7 bases map to TRBD2. After removal of 6 bases from V and 1 base from J, the junction contained 6 bases not matched to a gene. Germline loops: CDR1 DFQATT, CDR2 SNEGSKA (reference sequence). CDR3 length: 13 amino acids. CDR3: CSATPGLSYEQYF. CDR3 DNA: TGCAGTGCGACCCCGGGACTATCCTACGAGCAGTACTTC.

V and J are TRBV29-1 and TRBJ2-7; tentatively, D is TRBD1 or TRBD2 (5 bases each). In germline, CDR1 is SQVTM, CDR2 ANQGSEA. V lost 8 bases, J lost 2 bases, and 19 bases lay in between. The CDR3 is 14 residues long. The CDR3 loop is CSSPGVGVTYEQYF. CDR3 coding DNA: TGCAGCAGCCCGGGCGTGGGGGTTACCTACGAGCAGTACTTC.

The V and J genes are TRBV29-1 and TRBJ2-7, with D hard to call. Trimming removed 0 bases at V and 3 bases at J, with 9 bases between. CDR3 length: 13 amino acids. Germline CDR1 is SQVTM and CDR2 is ANQGSEA. CDR3 nucleotides: TGCAGCGTTGAAGACACCGAGATCTACGAGCAGTACTTC. This codes for CSVEDTEIYEQYF.

This clonotype was seen ten or more times. This rearrangement joins TRBV7-2 to TRBJ1-1; D unclear. Trimming shortened V by 5 bases and J by 1 base, and 11 bases separated the two germline ends. In germline, CDR1 is SGHTA, CDR2 FQGNSA. The CDR3 has 14 residues. The CDR3 nucleotides read TGTGCCAGCAGCCCGGACCTCGAGAACACTGAAGCTTTCTTT. Protein sequence: CASSPDLENTEAFF.

In its sample, this clonotype was seen a few times. The rearrangement joins TRBV6-6 to TRBJ2-7, with D unresolved. CDR1 MNHNY and CDR2 SVGAGI come from the germline V gene (reference sequence). The CDR3 is 14 amino acids. V dropped 6 bases and J dropped 2 bases, with 14 bases sitting between them. The CDR3 DNA follows: TGTGCCAGCAGCCAAGATAGGGTGACCTACGAGCAGTACTTC. Translating it yields CASSQDRVTYEQYF.

This clonotype came up a few times. In DNA form, the CDR3 reads TGCAGCGGGGACAGAGAAGAGACCCAGTACTTC. Its translation: CSGDREETQYF. The chain employs TRBV20-1 and TRBJ2-5, with 7 positions matching TRBD1. Germline values: CDR1 DFQATT, CDR2 SNEGSKA (reference sequence). The CDR3 extends over 11 amino acids.

Written as DNA, the CDR3 is TGTGCCAGTTTAAAGACAGCATCCTCTGGCTACACCTTC. Translated, it gives CASLKTASSGYTF. This rearrangement joins TRBV7-9 to TRBJ1-2; TRBD1 is a possible D gene (5 bases). V was clipped by 9 bases and J by 7 bases, with 18 bases between them. Germline V gene data show CDR1 as SEHNR and CDR2 as FQNEAQ (reference sequence). CDR3 length equals 13 residues.

The gene calls are TRBV4-1 and TRBJ1-1; D is perhaps TRBD1 (6 bases). V lost 2 bases and J lost 3, with 7 bases in between. This CDR3 comprises 13 residues. Germline CDR1 is MGHRA and CDR2 is YSYEKL. Here the CDR3 DNA reads TGCGCCAGCAGCCAATACAGGGACACTGAAGCTTTCTTT. It translates to CASSQYRDTEAFF.

J is TRBJ2-7 and V is TRBV6-1, with D perhaps being TRBD1 or TRBD2 (5 bases each). The CDR3 totals 13 residues. CDR1 is MNHNS and CDR2 is SASEGT in the germline V gene. V was shortened by 3 bases and J by 12 bases, with 18 bases between the two germline ends. CDR3 in amino acids: CASSEGVRGPRYF. The CDR3 DNA follows: TGTGCCAGCAGTGAGGGAGTAAGGGGCCCTCGGTACTTC.

On this clonotype itself: A much larger clone differs from this one at a single base, so this may be a read error. The final CDR3 position lacks the conserved phenylalanine or tryptophan, pointing to a likely read error. The chain links TRBV7-9 to TRBJ1-2; D perhaps matches TRBD1 (6 bases). The CDR3 contains 14 residues. Germline V gene sequence: CDR1 SEHNR, CDR2 FQNEAQ (reference sequence). The V and J ends lost 5 bases and 4 bases respectively, with 14 bases between them. DNA for the CDR3: TGTGCCAGCAGCCGGGAGGACAGACTCTATGGCTACACCTCC. It encodes CASSREDRLYGYTS.

The V and J genes are TRBV15 and TRBJ1-2, with 7 bases aligning to TRBD1. The V gene end was trimmed by 8 bases and the J gene end by 2 bases; junction bases not matched to a gene: 8. CDR1 and CDR2 (germline): LNHNV, YYDKDF (reference sequence). This CDR3 contains 14 residues. The CDR3 sequence: CATAGTDINYGYTF. The CDR3 DNA is TGTGCCACCGCCGGGACAGATATAAACTATGGCTACACCTTC.

The rearrangement joins TRBV10-3 to TRBJ2-5; D may be TRBD2 (6 bases). The assigned J gene may be wrong: the sequence end matches TRBJ2-7 better. Germline CDR1 ENHRY, CDR2 SYGVKD. The CDR3 covers 11 residues. This chain's CDR3 is CASGDTYEQYF. CDR3 coding DNA: TGTGCCAGCGGGGATACCTACGAGCAGTACTTC.

The V gene is TRBV20-1, the J gene TRBJ1-2, with a possible D match to TRBD1 (6 bases). This CDR3 contains 13 residues. CDR1 and CDR2 from the germline V gene are DFQATT and SNEGSKA (reference sequence). V shed 6 bases and J shed 8 bases, with 19 bases lying between them. The DNA for the CDR3 is TGCAGTGCCCGAAGCCACAGGGATGGAGGCTACACCTTC. It encodes CSARSHRDGGYTF.

This clonotype was detected once. The V gene is TRBV10-1, the J gene TRBJ1-1; no definite D call. The CDR3 runs 13 residues. V was clipped by 8 bases and J by 0 bases, with 10 bases between them. Germline values: CDR1 WNHNN, CDR2 SYGVQD (reference sequence). The CDR3, as DNA: TGCGCCAGCTTCGCCAAGTTGAACACTGAAGCTTTCTTT. It encodes CASFAKLNTEAFF.

This clonotype came up a few times. The chain joins TRBV15 to TRBJ2-7, with TRBD1 as a possible D gene (6 bases). This CDR3 is built from 12 residues. Between the trimmed V and J ends, which lost 6 bases and 6 bases, there was a span of 12 bases. Looked up from germline, CDR1 is LNHNV and CDR2 is YYDKDF (reference sequence). The CDR3 here is CATSLRGLEQYF. The CDR3, as DNA: TGTGCCACCAGTCTCAGGGGCCTCGAGCAGTACTTC.

This chain joins TRBV2 and TRBJ1-2; D remains ambiguous. V dropped 5 bases and J dropped 3 bases, with 16 bases sitting between them. The CDR3 consists of 15 residues. Germline CDR1 is SNHLY and CDR2 is FYNNEI. The CDR3 DNA reads TGTGCCAGCAGTTACGCCACCCCCGGTGACTATGGCTACACCTTC. Encoded protein: CASSYATPGDYGYTF.

The sample holds many counts of this clonotype. J is TRBJ1-5 and V is TRBV7-9, with TRBD1 identical over 9 bases. Germline V CDR1 and CDR2: SEHNR, FQNEAQ (reference sequence). Trimming cost V 5 bases and J 3 bases; bases outside gene matches: 5. This CDR3 is built from 15 residues. The DNA of the CDR3 is TGTGCCAGCAGCCGAACAGGGGGCCCCAATCAGCCCCAGCATTTT. This sequence encodes CASSRTGGPNQPQHF.